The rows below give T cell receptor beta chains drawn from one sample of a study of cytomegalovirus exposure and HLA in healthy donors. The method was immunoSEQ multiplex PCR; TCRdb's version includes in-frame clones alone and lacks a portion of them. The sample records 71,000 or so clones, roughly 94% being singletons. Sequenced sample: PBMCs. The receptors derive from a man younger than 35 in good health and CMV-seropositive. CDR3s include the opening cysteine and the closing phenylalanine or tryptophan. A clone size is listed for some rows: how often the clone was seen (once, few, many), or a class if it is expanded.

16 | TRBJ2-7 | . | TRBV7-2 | CASSFDSGVPPYEQYF
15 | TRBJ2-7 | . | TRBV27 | CASPPTRDREPPQYF
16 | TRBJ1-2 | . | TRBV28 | CASSPPPGHRNYGYTF
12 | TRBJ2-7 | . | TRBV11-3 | CASSYRGGEQYF
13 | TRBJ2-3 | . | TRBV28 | CAGRGTSTDTQYF
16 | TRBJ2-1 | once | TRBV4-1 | CASSRGGVVFYNEQFF
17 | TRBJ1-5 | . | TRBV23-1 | CASSHLRQGYSNQPQHF
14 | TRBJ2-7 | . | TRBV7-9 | CASSRSSGIYEQYF
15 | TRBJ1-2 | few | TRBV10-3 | CAIRKDNRQGYGYTF
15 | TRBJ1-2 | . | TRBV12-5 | CASGLPDRGTVGYTF
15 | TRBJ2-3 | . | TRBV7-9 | CATSPRQGITDTQYF
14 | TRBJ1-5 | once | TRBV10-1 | CASSNGDSNQPQHF
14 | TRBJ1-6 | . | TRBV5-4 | CASSLSDSRSPLHF
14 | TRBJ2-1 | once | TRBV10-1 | CASSEAGSYNEQFF
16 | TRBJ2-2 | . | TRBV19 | CASSIPLRGSNGELFF
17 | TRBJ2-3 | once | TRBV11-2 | CASSRGLAGDYTDTQYF
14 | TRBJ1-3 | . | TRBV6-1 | CASSQDYSGNTIYF
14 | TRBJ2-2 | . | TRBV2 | CASSASVNTGELFF
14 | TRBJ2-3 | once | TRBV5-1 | CASRRTSGTDTQYF
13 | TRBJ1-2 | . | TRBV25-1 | CASSGGGNYGYTF
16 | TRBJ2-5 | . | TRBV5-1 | CASSLAAGIDQETQYF
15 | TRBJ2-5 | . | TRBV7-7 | CASSLVLGAPETQYF
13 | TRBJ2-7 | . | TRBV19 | CASSMGAVYEQYF
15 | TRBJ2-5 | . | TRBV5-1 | CASSLVRQGKETQYF
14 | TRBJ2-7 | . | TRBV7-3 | CASSQQGGDYEQYF
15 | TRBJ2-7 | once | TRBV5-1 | CASSPKTYTGDEQYF
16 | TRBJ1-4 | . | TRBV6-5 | CASSSGQGEPNEKLFF
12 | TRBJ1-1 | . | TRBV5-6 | CASSLDNRAAFF
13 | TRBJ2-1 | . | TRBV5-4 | CASSLDYAQVRFF
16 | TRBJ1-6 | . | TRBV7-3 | CASSLTRQSRDSPLHF
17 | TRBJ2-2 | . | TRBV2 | CASSGPSGRGGTGELFF
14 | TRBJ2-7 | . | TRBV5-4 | CASSSWGLRDEQYF
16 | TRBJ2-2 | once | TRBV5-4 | CASSHRTSGNTGELFF